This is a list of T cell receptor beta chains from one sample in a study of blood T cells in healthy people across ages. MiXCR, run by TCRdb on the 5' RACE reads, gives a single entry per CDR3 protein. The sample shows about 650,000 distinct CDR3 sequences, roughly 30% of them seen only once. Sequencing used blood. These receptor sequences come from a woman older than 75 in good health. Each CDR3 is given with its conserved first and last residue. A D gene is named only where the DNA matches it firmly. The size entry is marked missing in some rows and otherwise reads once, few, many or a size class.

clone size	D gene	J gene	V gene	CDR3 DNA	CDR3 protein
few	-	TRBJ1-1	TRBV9	TGTGCCAGCAGCGTAGTCCTGAACACTGAAGCTTTCTTT	CASSVVLNTEAFF
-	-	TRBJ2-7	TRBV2	TGTGCCAGCGCTCGGGGGCCCTACGAGCAGTACTTC	CASARGPYEQYF
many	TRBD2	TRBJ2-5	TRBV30	TGTGCCTGGAGTGTACAGCGGGGGGTGCAAGAGACCCAGTACTTC	CAWSVQRGVQETQYF
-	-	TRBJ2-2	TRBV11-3	TGTGCCAGCAGCTTAGATTGGGCTGAGAACACCGGGGAGCTGTTTTTT	CASSLDWAENTGELFF
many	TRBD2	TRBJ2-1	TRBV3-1	TGTGCCAGCAGCCAACTAGCGGGGGGGTCTAATGAGCAGTTCTTC	CASSQLAGGSNEQFF
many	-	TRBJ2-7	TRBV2	TGTGCCAGCAGAGAGGACGGCGTGGTGGACGAGCAGTACTTC	CASREDGVVDEQYF
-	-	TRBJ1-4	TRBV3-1	TGTGCCAGCAGCCAAAACCAGGGGAACTACGAAAAACTGTTTTTT	CASSQNQGNYEKLFF
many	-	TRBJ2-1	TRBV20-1	TGCAGTGCTAGTAACCGCTTGAGGAACAATGAGCAGTTCTTC	CSASNRLRNNEQFF
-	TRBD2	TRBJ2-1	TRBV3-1	TGTGCCAGCAGCCAAGATGGGATAAGCGGGGGGAGGAATGAGCAGTTCTTC	CASSQDGISGGRNEQFF
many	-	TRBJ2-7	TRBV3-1	TGTGCCAGCAGCCAAGGTCCGGGTTCCACCTACGAGCAGTACTTC	CASSQGPGSTYEQYF
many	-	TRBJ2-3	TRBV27	TGTGCCAGCAGTTTAAACTCCCTCGACAGAGGCACAGATACGCAGTATTTT	CASSLNSLDRGTDTQYF
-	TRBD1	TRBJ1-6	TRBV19	TGTGCCAGTACCTCGGGACAGGGGTATTCACCCCTCCACTTT	CASTSGQGYSPLHF
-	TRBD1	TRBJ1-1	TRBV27	TGTGCCAGCAGTTTATGGGACAGGGGGCCTGAAGCTTTCTTT	CASSLWDRGPEAFF
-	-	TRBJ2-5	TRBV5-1	TGCGCCAGCAGCTTGTATCCGGGGCAGGAGGCTCAGTACTTC	CASSLYPGQEAQYF
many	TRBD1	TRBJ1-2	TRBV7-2	TGTGCCAGCAGCCCGACGTCAGGGGGCTTTGGCTACACCTTC	CASSPTSGGFGYTF
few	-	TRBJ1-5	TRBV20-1	TGCAGTGCTAGAGATCGGGCGGGTGGCGGGCCCCAGCATTTT	CSARDRAGGGPQHF
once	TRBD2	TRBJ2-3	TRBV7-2	TGTGCCAGCAGCTTACACGAGCGGGGATTCACAGATACGCAGTATTTT	CASSLHERGFTDTQYF
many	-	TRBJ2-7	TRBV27	TGTGCCAGCAGTTTATCGGCCGGACAGCCATTCTACGAGCAGTACTTC	CASSLSAGQPFYEQYF
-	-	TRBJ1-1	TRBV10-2	TGCGCCAGCAGTGATTCGAGTTGGGGGGCGACTGAAGCTTTCTTT	CASSDSSWGATEAFF
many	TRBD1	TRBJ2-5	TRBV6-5	TGTGCCAGCAGACTAACAGGGGGGGAGACCCAGTACTTC	CASRLTGGETQYF
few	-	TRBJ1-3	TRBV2	TGTGCCAGCAGGACCACAGGAATTTCGGGAAACACCATATATTTT	CASRTTGISGNTIYF
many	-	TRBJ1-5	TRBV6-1	TGTGCCAGCAACCCCAGGGGCCACAATCAGCCCCAGCATTTT	CASNPRGHNQPQHF
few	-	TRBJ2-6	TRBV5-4	TGTGCCAGCAGCTTTCCGGGTTCTACCAACTCTGGGGCCAACGTCCTGACTTTC	CASSFPGSTNSGANVLTF
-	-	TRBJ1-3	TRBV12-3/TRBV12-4	TGTGCCAGCAGTAATGGAGGACACTCTGGAAACACCATATATTTT	CASSNGGHSGNTIYF
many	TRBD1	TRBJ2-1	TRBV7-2	TGTGCCAGCAGCTTAGACGGCAGGGGGCGGAATGAGCAGTTCTTC	CASSLDGRGRNEQFF
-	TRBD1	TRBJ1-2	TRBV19	TGTGCCAGTACGGACAGGCTCACCTATGGCTACACCTTC	CASTDRLTYGYTF
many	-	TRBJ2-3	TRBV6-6	TGTGCCAGCAGCCCCGGGCGGGGCTACACAGATACGCAGTATTTT	CASSPGRGYTDTQYF
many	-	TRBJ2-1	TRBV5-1	TGCGCCAGCACCGGAGGGGTAAATGAGCAGTTCTTC	CASTGGVNEQFF
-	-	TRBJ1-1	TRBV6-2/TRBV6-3	TGTGCCAGCAGCGACGGACTCTCGAACACTGAAGCTTTCTTT	CASSDGLSNTEAFF
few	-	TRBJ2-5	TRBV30	TGTGCCTGGAGCGTCTATGGGGAGACCCAGTACTTC	CAWSVYGETQYF
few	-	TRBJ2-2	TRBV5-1	TGCGCCAGCAGCTTGAAGGACCCGGCGACCGGGGAGCTGTTTTTT	CASSLKDPATGELFF
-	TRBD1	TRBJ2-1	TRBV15	TGTGCCACCAGCAGGGCCGGGACAGCTAATGCCGAGCAGTTCTTC	CATSRAGTANAEQFF
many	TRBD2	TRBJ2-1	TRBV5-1	TGCGCCAGCAGCTTCGGTAGCGGGTCCTACAATGAGCAGTTCTTC	CASSFGSGSYNEQFF
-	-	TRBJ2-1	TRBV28	TGTGCCAGCACCCTGGGGCTCTCCTACAATGAGCAGTTCTTC	CASTLGLSYNEQFF
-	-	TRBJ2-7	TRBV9	TGTGCCAGCAGCGTAGGTCTGGGGACCTACGAGCAGTACTTC	CASSVGLGTYEQYF
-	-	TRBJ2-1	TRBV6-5	TGTGCCAGCAGTCACCGGACGCCTAGCCCCTACAATGAGCAGTTCTTC	CASSHRTPSPYNEQFF
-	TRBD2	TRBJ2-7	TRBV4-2	TGTGCCAGCAGCCCAAGCGGGAGGGACTACGAGCAGTACTTC	CASSPSGRDYEQYF
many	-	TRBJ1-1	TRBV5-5	TGTGCCAGCAGCTTGACGGGTGAAGCTTTCTTT	CASSLTGEAFF
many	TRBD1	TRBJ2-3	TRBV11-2	TGTGCCAGCAGCTTACGGGACAGTCGCACAGATACGCAGTATTTT	CASSLRDSRTDTQYF
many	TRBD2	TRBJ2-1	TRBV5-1	TGCGCCAGCAGCTGGGGGCTGACTAGCGGGGGGAATGAGCAGTTCTTC	CASSWGLTSGGNEQFF
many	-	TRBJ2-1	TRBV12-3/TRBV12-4	TGTGCCAGCAGCTTCCTCACTCCACTAGCAGACAATGAGCAGTTCTTC	CASSFLTPLADNEQFF
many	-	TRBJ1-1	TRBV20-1	TGCAGTGCTAGAGATTATGGACTGAACACTGAAGCTTTCTTT	CSARDYGLNTEAFF
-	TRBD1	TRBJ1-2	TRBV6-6	TGTGCCAGCAGTTACGAAGAAAGGGGGCCTGGCTATGGCTACACCTTC	CASSYEERGPGYGYTF
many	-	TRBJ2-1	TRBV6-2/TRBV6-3	TGTGCCAGCAGTGTAATGGCGGCAGCGATAGGCGAGCAGTTCTTC	CASSVMAAAIGEQFF
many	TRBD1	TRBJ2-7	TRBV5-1	TGCGCCAGCGCCACCGGGACAGGGCAAGACGAGCAGTACTTC	CASATGTGQDEQYF
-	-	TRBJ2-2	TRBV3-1	TGTGCCAGCAGCCAAAGCACCGGGGAGCTGTTTTTT	CASSQSTGELFF
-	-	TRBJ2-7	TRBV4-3	TGCGCCAGCAGCCAAGATGAAGGGGGTTACGAGCAGTACTTC	CASSQDEGGYEQYF
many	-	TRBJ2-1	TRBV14	TGTGCCAGCAGCCAACCCAGGGGCGCGAGCTCCTACAATGAGCAGTTCTTC	CASSQPRGASSYNEQFF
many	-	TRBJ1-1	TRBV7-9	TGTGCCAGCAGCTCCAGCGGCCAGGGGATGAACACTGAAGCTTTCTTT	CASSSSGQGMNTEAFF
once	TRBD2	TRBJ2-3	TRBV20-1	TGCAGTGCTAGGCCACTAGCGGCGGGAACAGATATGCAGTATTTT	CSARPLAAGTDMQYF
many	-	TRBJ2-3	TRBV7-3	TGTGCCAGCAGCTCGGACTTTGTCATACGGGCGGATACGCAGTATTTT	CASSSDFVIRADTQYF
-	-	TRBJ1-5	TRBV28	TGTGCCAGCAGTTCCCAGGGTGGCCGCAATCAGCCCCAGCATTTT	CASSSQGGRNQPQHF
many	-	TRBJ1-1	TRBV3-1	TGTGCCAGCAGCCAGGCCGACAGTGAAGCTTTCTTT	CASSQADSEAFF
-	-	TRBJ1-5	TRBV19	TGTGCCAGTAGTATAAACCCCGCGGGCAATCAGCCCCAGCATTTT	CASSINPAGNQPQHF
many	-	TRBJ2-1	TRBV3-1	TGTGCCAGCAGCCAGGGCGGGGGCCTCAATGAGCAGTTCTTC	CASSQGGGLNEQFF
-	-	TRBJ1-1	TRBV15	TGTGCCACCAGCAGAGTGATCGGGGCCCGGAACACTGAAGCTTTCTTT	CATSRVIGARNTEAFF
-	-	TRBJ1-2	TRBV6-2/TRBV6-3	TGTGCCAGCAGTTTGCCGACAGTTAACTATGGCTACACCTTC	CASSLPTVNYGYTF
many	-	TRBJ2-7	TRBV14	TGTGCCAGCAGCCACTCCTTGGGGGGGCCCCACGAGCAGTACTTC	CASSHSLGGPHEQYF
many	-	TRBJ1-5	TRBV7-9	TGTGCCAGCAGCTTACTTCCTCCGGGGGCAATAGGTCAGCCCCAGCATTTT	CASSLLPPGAIGQPQHF